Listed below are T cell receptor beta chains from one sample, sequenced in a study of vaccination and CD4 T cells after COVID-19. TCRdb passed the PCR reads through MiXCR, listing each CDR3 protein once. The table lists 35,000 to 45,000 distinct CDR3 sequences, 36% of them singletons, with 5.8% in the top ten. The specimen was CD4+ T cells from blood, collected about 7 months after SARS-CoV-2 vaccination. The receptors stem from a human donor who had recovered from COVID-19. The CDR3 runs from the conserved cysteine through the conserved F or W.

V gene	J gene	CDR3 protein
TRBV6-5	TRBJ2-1	CASSYMRVSNEQFF
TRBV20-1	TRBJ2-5	CSAPGTLLAGRSETQYF
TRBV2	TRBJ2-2	CAHPNGGPGELFF
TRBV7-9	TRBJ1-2	CASSPQGGELGGYTF
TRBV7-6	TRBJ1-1	CASSLGLQGTEAFF
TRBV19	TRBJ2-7	CASSTRRAGGYEQYF
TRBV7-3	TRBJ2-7	CASSTDPVGEQYF
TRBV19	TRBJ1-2	CASTPDGRWYGYTF
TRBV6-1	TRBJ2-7	CAGRVAGGSHEQYF
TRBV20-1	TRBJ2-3	CSARVRGTNRNF
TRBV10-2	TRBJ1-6	CASRKQGMASPLHF
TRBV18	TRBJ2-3	CASSLTSGEGYGDTQYF
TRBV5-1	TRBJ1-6	CASSPSAGSSYNSPLHF
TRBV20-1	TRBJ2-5	CSARGLAGVEETQYF
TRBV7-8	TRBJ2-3	CASSSRVGLDTDTQYF
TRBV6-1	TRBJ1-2	CASSETNGGYGYTF
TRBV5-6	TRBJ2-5	CASGQGEGGQYF
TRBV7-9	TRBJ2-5	CASRGMTGQTKETQYF
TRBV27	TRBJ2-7	CASSSGYRTGGYEQYF
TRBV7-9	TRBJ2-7	CASSRGREQYF
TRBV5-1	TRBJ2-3	CASRPPDSTDTQYF
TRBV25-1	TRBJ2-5	CASSWTGGSETQYF